This T cell receptor beta chain was retrieved from a study of T cell changes during pregnancy in multiple sclerosis. CDR1 and CDR2 from the germline V gene are SGHRS and YFSETQ. J was trimmed by 0 bases and V by 8 bases; bases with no gene match: 8. The CDR3 runs 16 residues. Generated by immunoSEQ multiplex PCR, the TCRdb table keeps only in-frame clones and is missing some. The table has around 70,000 clones, around nine tenths seen once. The specimen was peripheral blood, collected after pregnancy. The clonotype originates from a female donor in good health, enrolled as a control in a pregnancy study. V gene TRBV5-1 combines with J gene TRBJ1-1; TRBD1 matches 12 bases. CDR3 nucleotide sequence: TGCGCCAGTTCCGGGACAGGGGGCGGGATGAACACTGAAGCTTTCTTT. Its protein product is CASSGTGGGMNTEAFF.